Each of the 3 T cell receptor beta chains below was sequenced from the same sample in a study of blood T cell repertoires in COVID-19. The assay was immunoSEQ multiplex PCR, and TCRdb's table has in-frame clones only and misses some. The sample gives about 99,000 clones, 75% to 85% of which show up once; 15% to 20% is in the top ten. Source material: peripheral blood. These receptors came from a woman older than 75 with active or convalescent COVID-19.

The chain has TRBV3-1 (or the pseudogene TRBV3-2) and TRBJ2-3, with D tentatively TRBD2 (5 bases). There are 13 residues in the CDR3. CDR1 and CDR2 (germline): LGHDT, YNNKEL (reference sequence). Trimming stripped 2 bases from V and 10 bases from J, with 13 bases between. CDR3 loop: CASSQTEVGAQYF. CDR3 in DNA: TGTGCCAGCAGCCAAACAGAGGTGGGAGCGCAGTATTTT.

This sequence joins TRBV5-4 and TRBJ2-7; 7 positions agree with TRBD1. Germline trimming cut 4 bases from V and 6 bases from J; bases unmatched to any gene: 16. There are 16 residues in the CDR3. Germline values: CDR1 SGHNT, CDR2 YYREEE (reference sequence). In DNA form, the CDR3 reads TGTGCCAGCAGCCCGGGACAGCAGGCTCCCATTCTCGAGCAGTACTTC. It specifies CASSPGQQAPILEQYF.

The chain is built from TRBV6-2 or TRBV6-3 and TRBJ2-7; the D gene is possibly TRBD1 (6 bases). The CDR3 is 15 residues long. The V end lost 0 bases, the J end lost 4 bases, and 13 bases lay between the germline ends. Germline-derived CDR1 and CDR2 are MNHEY and SVGEGT. The CDR3 sequence: CASSYSPGTLYEQYF. CDR3 sequence (DNA): TGTGCCAGCAGTTACTCGCCCGGGACACTATACGAGCAGTACTTC.